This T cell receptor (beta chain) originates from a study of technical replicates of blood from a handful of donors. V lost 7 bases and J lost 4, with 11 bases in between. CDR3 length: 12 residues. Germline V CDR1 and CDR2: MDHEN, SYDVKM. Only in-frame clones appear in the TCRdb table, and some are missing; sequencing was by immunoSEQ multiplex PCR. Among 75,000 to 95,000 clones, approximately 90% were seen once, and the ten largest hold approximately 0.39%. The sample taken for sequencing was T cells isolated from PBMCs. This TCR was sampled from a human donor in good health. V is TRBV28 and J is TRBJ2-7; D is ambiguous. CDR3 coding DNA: TGTGCCAGCAACCGATACTTATACGAGCAGTACTTC. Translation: CASNRYLYEQYF.